This T cell receptor beta chain was recorded in a study of response to subunit inactivated influenza vaccine. Per germline, CDR1 MDHEN and CDR2 SYDVKM. V lost 5 bases to trimming and J lost 5 bases, with 13 bases between them. The CDR3 loop spans 14 amino acids. This clonotype was observed a few times. Its antigen is unknown. Broader study findings: It was suggested by the authors that few new T cells are recruited by each seasonal influenza vaccination.

MiXCR, applied by TCRdb to the RT-PCR reads, yields one record per CDR3 protein. The sample gives 200,000 to 250,000 distinct CDR3 sequences, 10% to 15% of which show up once; about 8% is in the top ten. The V call is TRBV28, the J call TRBJ1-5; D is possibly TRBD1 (5 bases). This sequence originates from a man aged 45-65 years who received an inactivated influenza vaccine. The sample consisted of non-naive T cells sorted from PBMCs, taken less than 15 days before vaccination. CDR3 sequence (DNA): TGTGCCAGCAGTCTGGTCCAGGGAGATCAGCCCCAGCATTTT. Translation gives CASSLVQGDQPQHF.